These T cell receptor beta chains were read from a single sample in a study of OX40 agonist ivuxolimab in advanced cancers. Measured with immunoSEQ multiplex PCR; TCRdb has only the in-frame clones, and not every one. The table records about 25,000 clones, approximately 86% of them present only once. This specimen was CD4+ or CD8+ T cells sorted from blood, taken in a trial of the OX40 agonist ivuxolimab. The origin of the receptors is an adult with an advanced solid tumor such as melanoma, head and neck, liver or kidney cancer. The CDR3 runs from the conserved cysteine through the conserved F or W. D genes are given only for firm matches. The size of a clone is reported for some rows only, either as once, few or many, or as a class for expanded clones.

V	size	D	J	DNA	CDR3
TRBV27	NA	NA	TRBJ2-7	TGTGCCAGCAGTTTCCGCAGGTCGAGCTCCTACGAGCAGTACTTC	CASSFRRSSSYEQYF
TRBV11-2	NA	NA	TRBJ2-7	TGTGCCAGCAGCACCAGCTACGAGCAGTACTTC	CASSTSYEQYF
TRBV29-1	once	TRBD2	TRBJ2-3	TGCAGCGTTTCACCCCCGGGGGGAAGGCCAGATACGCAGTATTTT	CSVSPPGGRPDTQYF
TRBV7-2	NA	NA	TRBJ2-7	TGTGCCAGCAGCTTAGGAGCCCGGGACACACTTTCCTACGAGCAGTACTTC	CASSLGARDTLSYEQYF
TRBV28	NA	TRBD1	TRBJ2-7	TGTGCCAGCAGTGCTGACAGGGCGCGGATCATGTTC	CASSADRARIMF
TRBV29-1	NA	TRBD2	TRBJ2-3	TGCAGCGTTGAAAAACGGGGGGGCACAGATACGCAGTATTTT	CSVEKRGGTDTQYF
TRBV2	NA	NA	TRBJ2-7	TGTGCCAGCAATGGTGGGGAGATCTACGAGCAGTACTTC	CASNGGEIYEQYF
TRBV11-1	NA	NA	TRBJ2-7	TGTGCCAGCAGCTTAGCTTACTACGAGCAGTACTTC	CASSLAYYEQYF
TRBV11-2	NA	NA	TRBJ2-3	TGTGCCAGCAGCTTAGGCTTCGTCGGAGGGAGCACAGATACGCAGTATTTT	CASSLGFVGGSTDTQYF
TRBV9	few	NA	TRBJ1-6	TGTGCCAGCGGGGGCTCCTATAATTCACCCCTCCACTTT	CASGGSYNSPLHF
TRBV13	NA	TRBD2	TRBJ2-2	TGTGCCAGCAGCATACCGGGACTAGCGGGAAGGAACACCGGGGAGCTGTTTTTT	CASSIPGLAGRNTGELFF
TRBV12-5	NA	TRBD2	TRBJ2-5	TGTGCTAGTGGTTTCCACCTGACTAGCGGGGGCGAGGAGACCCAGTACTTC	CASGFHLTSGGEETQYF
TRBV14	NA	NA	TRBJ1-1	TGTGCCAGCAGCCAAGTGGGGATGAACACTGAAGCTTTCTTT	CASSQVGMNTEAFF
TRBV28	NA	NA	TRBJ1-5	TGTGCCAGCGCGACAGTGACGAATCAGCCCCAGCATTTT	CASATVTNQPQHF
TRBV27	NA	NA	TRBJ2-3	TGTGCCAGCAGTTTTTTGGAACAGAGGATAACAGATACGCAGTATTTT	CASSFLEQRITDTQYF
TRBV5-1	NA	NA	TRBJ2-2	TGCGCCAGCTCCTCCGGTACCGGGGAGCTGTTTTTT	CASSSGTGELFF
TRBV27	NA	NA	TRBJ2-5	TGTGCCAGCAGTTTATCTAAGGGCTGGCAAGAGACCCAGTACTTC	CASSLSKGWQETQYF
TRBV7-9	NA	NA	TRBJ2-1	TGTGCCAGCAGCTTGAGCAATGAGCAGTTCTTC	CASSLSNEQFF
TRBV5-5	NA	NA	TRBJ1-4	TGTGCCAGCAGCTTGGAAGAGGCAACTAATGAAAAACTGTTTTTT	CASSLEEATNEKLFF
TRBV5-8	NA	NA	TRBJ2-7	TGTGCCAGCGGGTACTTAAGCTCCTACGAGCAGTACTTC	CASGYLSSYEQYF
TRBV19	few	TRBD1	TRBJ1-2	TGTGCCAGCAAGACAGGGTTCTATGGCTACACCTTC	CASKTGFYGYTF
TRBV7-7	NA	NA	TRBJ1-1	TGTGCCAGCAGCTTAGTCCAGGGGAAATCTGAAGCTTTCTTT	CASSLVQGKSEAFF
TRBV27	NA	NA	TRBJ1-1	TGTGCCACCTACCACGGGGGCACTGAAGCTTTCTTT	CATYHGGTEAFF
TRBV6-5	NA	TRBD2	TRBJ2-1	TGTGCCAGCAGTAGACTAGCGGGGGCCTACAATGAGCAGTTCTTC	CASSRLAGAYNEQFF
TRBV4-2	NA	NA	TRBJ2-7	TGTGCCAGCAGCCAAGAAGGCGGCGGGCTTACCTACGAGCAGTACTTC	CASSQEGGGLTYEQYF
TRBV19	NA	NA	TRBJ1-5	TGTGCCAGTAGCCCCCGAGGGATCCATCAGCCCCAGCATTTT	CASSPRGIHQPQHF
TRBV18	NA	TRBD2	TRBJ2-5	TGTGCCAGCTCCTGGGGGGGGGTATCAGAGACCCAGTACTTC	CASSWGGVSETQYF
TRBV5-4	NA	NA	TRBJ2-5	TGTGCCAGCAGTCCCCTCGGGACGCTTCAAGAGACCCAGTACTTC	CASSPLGTLQETQYF
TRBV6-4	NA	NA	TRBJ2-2	TGTGCCAGCAGCCCGTGGGCGAACGGGGAGCTGTTTTTT	CASSPWANGELFF
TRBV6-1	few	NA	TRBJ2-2	TGTGCCAGCCCCGGGCACGACACCGGGGAGCTGTTTTTT	CASPGHDTGELFF
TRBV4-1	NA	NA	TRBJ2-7	TGCGCCAGCAGCCAAGACATAAACCGGGACAAAGTCAATACCTACGAGCAGTACTTC	CASSQDINRDKVNTYEQYF
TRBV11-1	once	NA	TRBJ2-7	TGTGCCAGCAGCCCTCCCGACCGTTACGAGCAGTACTTC	CASSPPDRYEQYF
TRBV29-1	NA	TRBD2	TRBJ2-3	TGCAGCGTTGACCTAGCGGCACGCACAGATACGCAGTATTTT	CSVDLAARTDTQYF
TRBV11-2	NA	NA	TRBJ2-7	TGTGCCAGCAGCCCTCCTTCCTACGAGCAGTACTTC	CASSPPSYEQYF
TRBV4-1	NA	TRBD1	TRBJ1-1	TGCGCCAGCAGCCATTTAGGACAGGGTAAGAACACTGAAGCTTTCTTT	CASSHLGQGKNTEAFF
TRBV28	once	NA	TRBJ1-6	TGTGCCAGCAGCTGGGGGGGTTATAATTCACCCCTCCACTTT	CASSWGGYNSPLHF